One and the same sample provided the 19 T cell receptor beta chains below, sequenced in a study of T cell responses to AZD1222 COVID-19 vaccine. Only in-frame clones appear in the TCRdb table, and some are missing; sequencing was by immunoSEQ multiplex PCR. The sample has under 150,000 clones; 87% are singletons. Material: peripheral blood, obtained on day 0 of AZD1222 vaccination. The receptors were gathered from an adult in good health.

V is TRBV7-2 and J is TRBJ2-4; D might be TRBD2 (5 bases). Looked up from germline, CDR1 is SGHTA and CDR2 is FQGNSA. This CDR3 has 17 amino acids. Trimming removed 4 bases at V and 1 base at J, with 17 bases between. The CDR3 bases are TGTGCCAGCAGCTCCGCGGAGGTGGGGTGGGCCAAAAACATTCAGTACTTC. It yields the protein CASSSAEVGWAKNIQYF.

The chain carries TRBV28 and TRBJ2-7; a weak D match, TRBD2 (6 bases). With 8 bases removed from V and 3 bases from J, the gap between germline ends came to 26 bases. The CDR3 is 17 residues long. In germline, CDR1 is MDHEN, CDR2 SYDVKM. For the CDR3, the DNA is TGTGCCAGCGGAAAGTCGGGACTTCCCCTTTATCGCTACGAGCAGTACTTC. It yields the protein CASGKSGLPLYRYEQYF.

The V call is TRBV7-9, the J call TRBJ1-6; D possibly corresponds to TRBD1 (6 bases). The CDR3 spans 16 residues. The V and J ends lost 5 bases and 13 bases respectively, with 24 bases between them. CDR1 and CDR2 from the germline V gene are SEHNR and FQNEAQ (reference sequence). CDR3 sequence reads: CASSPLSDRFLSPLHF. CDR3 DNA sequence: TGTGCCAGCAGCCCCCTCTCCGACAGGTTTTTGTCCCCCCTCCACTTT.

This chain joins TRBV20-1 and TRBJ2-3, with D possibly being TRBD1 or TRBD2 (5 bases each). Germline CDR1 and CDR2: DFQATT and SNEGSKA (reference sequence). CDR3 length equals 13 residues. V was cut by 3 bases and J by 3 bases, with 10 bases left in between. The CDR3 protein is CSASWGWTDTQYF. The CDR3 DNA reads TGCAGTGCTAGTTGGGGGTGGACAGATACGCAGTATTTT.

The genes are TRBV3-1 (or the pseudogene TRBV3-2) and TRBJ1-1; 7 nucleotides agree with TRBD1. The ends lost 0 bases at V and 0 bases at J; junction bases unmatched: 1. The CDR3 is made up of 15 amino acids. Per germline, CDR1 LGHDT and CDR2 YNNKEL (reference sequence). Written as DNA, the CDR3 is TGTGCCAGCAGCCAAGAGGGACAGATGAACACTGAAGCTTTCTTT. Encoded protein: CASSQEGQMNTEAFF.

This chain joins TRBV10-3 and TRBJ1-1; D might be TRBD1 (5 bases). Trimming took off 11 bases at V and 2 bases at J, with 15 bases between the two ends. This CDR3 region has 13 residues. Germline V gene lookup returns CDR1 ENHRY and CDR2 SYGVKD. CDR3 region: CAAWGILNTEAFF. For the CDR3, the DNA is TGTGCCGCATGGGGGATACTTAACACTGAAGCTTTCTTT.

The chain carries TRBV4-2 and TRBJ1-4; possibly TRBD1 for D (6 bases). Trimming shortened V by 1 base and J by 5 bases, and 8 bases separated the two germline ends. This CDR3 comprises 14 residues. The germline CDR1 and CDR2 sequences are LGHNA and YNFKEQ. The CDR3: CASSQGQGNEKLFF. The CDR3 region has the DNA TGTGCCAGCAGCCAAGGGCAGGGGAATGAAAAACTGTTTTTT.

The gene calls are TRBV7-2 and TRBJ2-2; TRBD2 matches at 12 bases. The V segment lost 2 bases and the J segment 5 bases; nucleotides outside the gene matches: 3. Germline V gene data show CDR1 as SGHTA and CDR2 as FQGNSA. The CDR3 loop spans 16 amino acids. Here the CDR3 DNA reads TGTGCCAGCAGCTTAAGTACTAGCGGGGGGACCGGGGAGCTGTTTTTT. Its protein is CASSLSTSGGTGELFF.

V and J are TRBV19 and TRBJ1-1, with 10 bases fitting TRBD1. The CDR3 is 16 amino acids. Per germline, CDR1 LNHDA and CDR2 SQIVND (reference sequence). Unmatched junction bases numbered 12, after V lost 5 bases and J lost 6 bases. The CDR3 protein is CASSAGTGDLGAEAFF. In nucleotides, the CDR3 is TGTGCCAGTAGTGCCGGGACAGGGGACCTAGGGGCTGAAGCTTTCTTT.

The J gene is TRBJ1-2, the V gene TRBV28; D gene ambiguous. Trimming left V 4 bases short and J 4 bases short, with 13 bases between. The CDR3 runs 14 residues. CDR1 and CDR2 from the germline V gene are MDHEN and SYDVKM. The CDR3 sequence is CASSSGTERYGYTF. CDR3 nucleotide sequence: TGTGCCAGCAGTTCCGGTACAGAGCGCTATGGCTACACCTTC.

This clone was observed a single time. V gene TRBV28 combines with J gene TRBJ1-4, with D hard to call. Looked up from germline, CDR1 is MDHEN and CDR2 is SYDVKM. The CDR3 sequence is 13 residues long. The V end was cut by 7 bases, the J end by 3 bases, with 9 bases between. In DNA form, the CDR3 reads TGTGCCAGCAACATGCCCTCTAATGAAAAACTGTTTTTT. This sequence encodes CASNMPSNEKLFF.

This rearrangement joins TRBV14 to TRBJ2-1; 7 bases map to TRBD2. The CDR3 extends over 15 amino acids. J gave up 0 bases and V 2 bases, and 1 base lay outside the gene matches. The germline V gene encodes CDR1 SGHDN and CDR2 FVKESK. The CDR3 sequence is CASSQPGGSYNEQFF. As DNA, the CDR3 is TGTGCCAGCAGCCAACCGGGGGGCTCCTACAATGAGCAGTTCTTC. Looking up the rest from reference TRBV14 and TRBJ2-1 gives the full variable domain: EAGVTQFPSHSVIEKGQTVTLRCDPISGHDNLYWYRRVMGKEIKFLLHFVKESKQDESGMPNNRFLAERTGGTYSTLKVQPAELEDSGVYFCASSQPGGSYNEQFFGPGTRLTVL.

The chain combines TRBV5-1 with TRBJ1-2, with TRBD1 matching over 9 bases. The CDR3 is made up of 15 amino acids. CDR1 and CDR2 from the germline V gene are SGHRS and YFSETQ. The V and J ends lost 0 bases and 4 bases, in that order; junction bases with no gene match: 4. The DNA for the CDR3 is TGCGCCAGCAGCTTGGCTGGGACAGGGATCTATGGCTACACCTTC. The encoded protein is CASSLAGTGIYGYTF.

The CDR3 DNA reads TGTGCCACCGCTTATTCGGGCACAGATACGCAGTATTTT. Its translation is CATAYSGTDTQYF. The rearrangement joins TRBV24-1 to TRBJ2-3; D call uncertain. The germline V gene has CDR1 KGHDR and CDR2 SFDVKD. V lost 9 bases to trimming and J lost 1 base, with 10 bases between them. The CDR3 spans 13 residues.

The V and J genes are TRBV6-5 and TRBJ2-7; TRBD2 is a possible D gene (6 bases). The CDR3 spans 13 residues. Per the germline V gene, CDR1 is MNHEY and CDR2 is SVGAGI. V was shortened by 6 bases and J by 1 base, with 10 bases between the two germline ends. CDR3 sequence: CASSLSGSYEQYF. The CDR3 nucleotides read TGTGCCAGCAGCCTGAGCGGGTCCTACGAGCAGTACTTC.

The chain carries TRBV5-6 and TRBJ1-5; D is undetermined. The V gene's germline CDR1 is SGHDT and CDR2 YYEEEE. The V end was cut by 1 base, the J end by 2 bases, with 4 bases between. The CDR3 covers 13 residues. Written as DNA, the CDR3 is TGTGCCAGCAGCTTGAGACGCAATCAGCCCCAGCATTTT. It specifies CASSLRRNQPQHF.

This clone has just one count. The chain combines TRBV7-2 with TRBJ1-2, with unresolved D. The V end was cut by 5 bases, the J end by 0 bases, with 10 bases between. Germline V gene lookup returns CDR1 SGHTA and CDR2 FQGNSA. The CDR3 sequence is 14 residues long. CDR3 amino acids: CASSMGGSNYGYTF. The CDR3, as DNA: TGTGCCAGCAGCATGGGTGGCTCTAACTATGGCTACACCTTC.

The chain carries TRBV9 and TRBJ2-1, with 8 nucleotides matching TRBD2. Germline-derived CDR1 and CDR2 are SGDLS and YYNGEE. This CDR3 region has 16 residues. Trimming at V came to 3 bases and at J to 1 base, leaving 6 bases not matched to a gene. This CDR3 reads CASSGSSGYSYNEQFF. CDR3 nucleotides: TGTGCCAGCAGCGGTTCTAGCGGGTATTCCTACAATGAGCAGTTCTTC.

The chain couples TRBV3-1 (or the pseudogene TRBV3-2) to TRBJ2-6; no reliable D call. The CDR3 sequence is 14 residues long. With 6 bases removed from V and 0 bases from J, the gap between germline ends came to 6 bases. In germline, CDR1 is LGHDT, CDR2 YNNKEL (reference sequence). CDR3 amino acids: CASRRSSGANVLTF. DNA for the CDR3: TGTGCCAGCAGGAGAAGCTCTGGGGCCAACGTCCTGACTTTC.